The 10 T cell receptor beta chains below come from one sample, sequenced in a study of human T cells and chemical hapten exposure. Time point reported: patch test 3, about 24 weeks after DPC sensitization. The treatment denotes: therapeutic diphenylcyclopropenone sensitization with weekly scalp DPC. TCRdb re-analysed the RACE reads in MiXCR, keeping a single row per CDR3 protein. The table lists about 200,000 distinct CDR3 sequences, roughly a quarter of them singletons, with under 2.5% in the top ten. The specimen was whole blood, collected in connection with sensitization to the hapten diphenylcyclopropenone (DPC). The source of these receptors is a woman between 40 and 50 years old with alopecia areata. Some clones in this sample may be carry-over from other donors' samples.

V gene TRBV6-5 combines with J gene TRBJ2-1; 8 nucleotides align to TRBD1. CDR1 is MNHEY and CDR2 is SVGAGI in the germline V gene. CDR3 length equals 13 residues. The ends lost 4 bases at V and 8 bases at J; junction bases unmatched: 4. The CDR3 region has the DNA TGTGCCAGCAGTTCGACAGGGGTCGATGAGCAGTTCTTC. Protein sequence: CASSSTGVDEQFF.

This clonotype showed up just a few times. The CDR3, as DNA: TGTGCCAGCAGCTTGGGGGGGGAGAAAGAACCCGAGCAGTACTTC. This translates into CASSLGGEKEPEQYF. The rearrangement links TRBV5-5 to TRBJ2-7; the D gene is possibly TRBD2 (6 bases). Germline lookup yields CDR1 SGHKS and CDR2 YYEKEE (reference sequence). CDR3 length: 15 residues. The germline V and J ends were trimmed by 0 bases and 6 bases, with 16 bases remaining between them.

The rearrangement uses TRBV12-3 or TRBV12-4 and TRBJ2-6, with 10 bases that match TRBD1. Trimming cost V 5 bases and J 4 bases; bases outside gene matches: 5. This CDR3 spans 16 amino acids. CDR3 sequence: CASSPGQGTGANVLTF. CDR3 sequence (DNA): TGTGCCAGCAGTCCGGGACAGGGGACCGGGGCCAACGTCCTGACTTTC.

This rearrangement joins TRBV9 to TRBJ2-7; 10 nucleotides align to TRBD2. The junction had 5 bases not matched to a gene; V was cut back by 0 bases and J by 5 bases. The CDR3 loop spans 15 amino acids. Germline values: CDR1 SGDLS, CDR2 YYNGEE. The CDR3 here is CASSVGLAGVDEQYF. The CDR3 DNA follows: TGTGCCAGCAGCGTAGGGCTAGCGGGAGTAGACGAGCAGTACTTC.

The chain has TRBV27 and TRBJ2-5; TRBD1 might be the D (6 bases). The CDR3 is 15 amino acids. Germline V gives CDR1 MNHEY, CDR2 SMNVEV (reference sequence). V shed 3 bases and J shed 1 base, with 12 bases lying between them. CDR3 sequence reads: CASSFAGALQETQYF. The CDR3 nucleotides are TGTGCCAGCAGTTTTGCAGGGGCCCTCCAAGAGACCCAGTACTTC.

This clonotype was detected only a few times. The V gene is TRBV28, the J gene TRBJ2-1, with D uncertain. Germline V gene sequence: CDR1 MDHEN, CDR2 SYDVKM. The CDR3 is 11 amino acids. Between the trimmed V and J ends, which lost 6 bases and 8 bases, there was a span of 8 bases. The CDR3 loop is CASSIEDEQFF. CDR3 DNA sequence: TGTGCCAGCAGCATAGAGGATGAGCAGTTCTTC. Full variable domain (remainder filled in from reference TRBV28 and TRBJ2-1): DVKVTQSSRYLVKRTGEKVFLECVQDMDHENMFWYRQDPGLGLRLIYFSYDVKMKEKGDIPEGYSVSREKKERFSLILESASTNQTSMYLCASSIEDEQFFGPGTRLTVL.

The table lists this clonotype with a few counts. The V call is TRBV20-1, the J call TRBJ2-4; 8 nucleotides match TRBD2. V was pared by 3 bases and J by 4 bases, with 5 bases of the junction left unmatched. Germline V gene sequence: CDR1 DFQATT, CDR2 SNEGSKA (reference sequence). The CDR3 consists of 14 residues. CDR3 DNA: TGCAGTGCTAGTCGACTAGCGAATAAAAACATTCAGTACTTC. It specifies CSASRLANKNIQYF.

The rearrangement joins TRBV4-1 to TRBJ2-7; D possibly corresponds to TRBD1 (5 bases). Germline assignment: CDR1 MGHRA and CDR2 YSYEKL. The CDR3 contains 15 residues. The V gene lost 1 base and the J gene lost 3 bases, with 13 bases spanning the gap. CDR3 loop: CASSQVGGHYYEQYF. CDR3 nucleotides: TGCGCCAGCAGCCAAGTGGGCGGACATTACTACGAGCAGTACTTC.

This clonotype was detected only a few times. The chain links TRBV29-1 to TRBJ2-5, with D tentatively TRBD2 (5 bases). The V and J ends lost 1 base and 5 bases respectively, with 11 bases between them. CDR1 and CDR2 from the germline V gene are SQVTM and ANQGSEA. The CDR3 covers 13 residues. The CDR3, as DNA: TGCAGCGTTGAAGGGGGAGCTCCGGAGACCCAGTACTTC. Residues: CSVEGGAPETQYF.

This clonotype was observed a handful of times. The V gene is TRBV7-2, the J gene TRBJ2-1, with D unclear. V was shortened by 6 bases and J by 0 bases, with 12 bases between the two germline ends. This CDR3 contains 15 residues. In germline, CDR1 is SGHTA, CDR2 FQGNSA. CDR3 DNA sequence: TGTGCCAGCAGATTTACGGTGAGCTCCTACAATGAGCAGTTCTTC. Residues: CASRFTVSSYNEQFF.